A single sample is the source of the 23 T cell receptor beta chains below, sequenced in a study of T cells in Graves' hyperthyroidism and ophthalmopathy. TCR beta CDR3 sequences were amplified from RNA transcripts. TCR CDR3 regions were first amplified by RT-PCR with HTBI primers. A single record per CDR3 protein comes from TCRdb applying MiXCR to the multiplex PCR reads. The sample comprises about 320,000 distinct CDR3 sequences, roughly 17% of which are singletons, and roughly a third rests with the top ten. Sequences were obtained from blood. Source of these receptors: a man in his thirties or forties with Graves' hyperthyroidism.

In this sample, this clonotype turned up many times. The rearrangement uses TRBV12-3 or TRBV12-4 and TRBJ1-5; 8 nucleotides match TRBD1. The V and J ends lost 3 bases and 8 bases, in that order; junction bases with no gene match: 3. The CDR3 extends over 13 amino acids. CDR3 DNA: TGTGCCAGCAGTTTCAGGGGGCGGGAGCCCCAGCATTTT. Protein product: CASSFRGREPQHF.

This clonotype occurred many times. The chain recombines TRBV28 with TRBJ2-7; D possibly corresponds to TRBD1 (6 bases). The germline V gene has CDR1 MDHEN and CDR2 SYDVKM. The V end was cut by 5 bases, the J end by 4 bases, with 15 bases between. The CDR3 totals 14 residues. DNA for the CDR3: TGTGCCAGCAGTCTACCGGGACAAATATACGAGCAGTACTTC. Translation: CASSLPGQIYEQYF.

This clonotype appeared a few times. A read error may be the cause here, since a much bigger clone is one base away. The chain has TRBV20-1 and TRBJ2-7, with D possibly being TRBD2 (6 bases). CDR1 DFQATT and CDR2 SNEGSKA come from the germline V gene (reference sequence). The germline V and J ends were trimmed by 3 bases and 3 bases, with 15 bases remaining between them. CDR3 length: 14 residues. The CDR3 DNA reads as TGCAGTGCTAGGTCCCCCACTAGCAACTACGAGCAGTACTTC. This sequence encodes CSARSPTSNYEQYF.

This chain uses TRBV6-1 with TRBJ2-5, with 8 nucleotides matching TRBD2. This CDR3 has 15 amino acids. Germline lookup yields CDR1 MNHNS and CDR2 SASEGT. The V and J ends lost 5 bases and 4 bases, in that order; junction bases with no gene match: 9. CDR3 sequence reads: CASSSPSREGETQYF. The CDR3, as DNA: TGTGCCAGCAGTTCCCCGAGCCGGGAGGGAGAGACCCAGTACTTC.

Ten or more counts support this clonotype. V usage is TRBV6-1 and J usage is TRBJ2-5; TRBD2 is a possible D gene (6 bases). Between the trimmed V and J ends, which lost 10 bases and 5 bases, there was a span of 23 bases. Germline V gene sequence: CDR1 MNHNS, CDR2 SASEGT. The CDR3 is 15 amino acids. The CDR3 DNA reads as TGTGCCATCCCCGGGGGAGAAACTTGCCGGGAGACCCAGTACTTC. Amino acid sequence: CAIPGGETCRETQYF.

This clonotype was seen ten or more times. The CDR3 DNA reads as TGTGCCAGCAGTGAAGAGGGCCCCTACGAGCAGTACTTC. Protein: CASSEEGPYEQYF. V gene TRBV2 combines with J gene TRBJ2-7; no clear D. The CDR3 has 13 amino acids. The V end was cut by 1 base, the J end by 2 bases, with 6 bases between. Looked up from germline, CDR1 is SNHLY and CDR2 is FYNNEI.

This chain uses TRBV6-1 with TRBJ2-1; D is possibly TRBD2 (6 bases). With 6 bases removed from V and 3 bases from J, the gap between germline ends came to 15 bases. This CDR3 spans 15 amino acids. Germline V CDR1 and CDR2: MNHNS, SASEGT. The CDR3 spells CASSTRGSGYNEQFF. Here the CDR3 DNA reads TGTGCCAGCAGCACCCGGGGTAGCGGCTACAATGAGCAGTTCTTC.

This clonotype was detected ten times or more. The J gene is TRBJ1-1, the V gene TRBV3-1, with unresolved D. In germline, CDR1 is LGHDT, CDR2 YNNKEL (reference sequence). Trimming shortened V by 0 bases and J by 0 bases, and 17 bases separated the two germline ends. CDR3 length: 18 residues. The CDR3 DNA reads TGTGCCAGCAGCCAAGATTGGCAGAGTGGGCTAATGAACACTGAAGCTTTCTTT. Translated: CASSQDWQSGLMNTEAFF.

The table lists this clonotype with many counts. This chain connects TRBV30 to TRBJ1-5; TRBD1 is a possible D gene (6 bases). V was shortened by 3 bases and J by 5 bases, with 11 bases between the two germline ends. The length of the CDR3 is 13 residues. Germline V gene lookup returns CDR1 GTSNPN and CDR2 SVGIG (reference sequence). The chain's CDR3 is CAWRTGRDQPQHF. The DNA of the CDR3 is TGTGCCTGGAGGACAGGTCGGGATCAGCCCCAGCATTTT.

In its sample, this clonotype was seen a few times. The chain carries TRBV7-9 and TRBJ2-3; 8 bases map to TRBD1. The CDR3 covers 13 residues. V trimming: 8 bases; J trimming: 6 bases; junction bases outside the gene matches: 7. From germline, CDR1 is SEHNR and CDR2 FQNEAQ (reference sequence). CDR3 coding DNA: TGTGCCAGCGGGCGACGACAGGGGGATACGCAGTATTTT. It translates to CASGRRQGDTQYF. The variable domain in full, with the rest retrieved from reference TRBV7-9 and TRBJ2-3, is DTGVSQNPRHKITKRGQNVTFRCDPISEHNRLYWYRQTLGQGPEFLTYFQNEAQLEKSRLLSDRFSAERPKGSFSTLEIQRTEQGDSAMYLCASGRRQGDTQYFGPGTRLTVL.

The chain is built from TRBV30 and TRBJ2-1, with 12 bases that match TRBD2. Germline CDR1 reads GTSNPN; CDR2 reads SVGIG (reference sequence). The length of the CDR3 is 19 residues. Unmatched junction bases numbered 15, after V lost 1 base and J lost 5 bases. Written as DNA, the CDR3 is TGTGCCTGGAGTGCTGGGCTAGCGGGAGGGTTTGAACCGAACAATGAGCAGTTCTTC. Its translation: CAWSAGLAGGFEPNNEQFF.

This chain links TRBV7-2 with TRBJ2-1, with 7 bases aligning to TRBD2. Germline loops: CDR1 SGHTA, CDR2 FQGNSA. Trimming cost V 5 bases and J 6 bases; bases outside gene matches: 7. The CDR3 is 14 residues long. The CDR3 DNA sequence: TGTGCCAGCAGCGCAAGACTAGCTCCCAATGAGCAGTTCTTC. It is translated as CASSARLAPNEQFF.

J is TRBJ1-2 and V is TRBV6-1; D unresolved. Trimming cost V 6 bases and J 4 bases, with 18 bases left between them. CDR1 is MNHNS, CDR2 SASEGT, per germline. This CDR3 has 15 residues. CDR3 nucleotide sequence: TGTGCCAGCAGCGTAGGACTGCGAACTGTCTATGGCTACACCTTC. Protein product: CASSVGLRTVYGYTF.

V and J are TRBV5-6 and TRBJ2-1; D uncertain. TRBJ2-7 matches the DNA end more closely, so the J call is doubtful. The CDR3 runs 12 residues. Germline V gene lookup returns CDR1 SGHDT and CDR2 YYEEEE. CDR3 sequence reads: CASSSDPNEQYF. The CDR3 DNA sequence: TGTGCCAGCAGCTCCGACCCTAATGAGCAGTACTTC.

CDR3: CSVPNPLAPGPAGRGNTEAFF. The CDR3, as DNA: TGCAGCGTCCCTAACCCCTTAGCCCCCGGACCCGCGGGACGCGGGAACACTGAAGCTTTCTTT. The chain has TRBV29-1 and TRBJ1-1; D may be TRBD1 (5 bases). This CDR3 contains 21 residues. V lost 6 bases, J lost 1 base, and 36 bases lay in between. Germline V gives CDR1 SQVTM, CDR2 ANQGSEA.

The chain combines TRBV12-3 or TRBV12-4 with TRBJ2-1; maybe TRBD2 (5 bases). The CDR3 length is 13 residues. The V gene lost 6 bases and the J gene lost 10 bases, with 16 bases spanning the gap. CDR3 in DNA: TGTGCCAGCAGGTCGGAGGTTTTATCCGAGCAGTTCTTC. Its protein product is CASRSEVLSEQFF.

The chain links TRBV4-2 to TRBJ2-3; 10 nucleotides match TRBD2. Trimming cost V 0 bases and J 4 bases; bases outside gene matches: 1. Germline values: CDR1 LGHNA, CDR2 YNFKEQ. CDR3 length: 15 residues. The chain's CDR3 is CASSQEAGGPDTQYF. The CDR3 region has the DNA TGTGCCAGCAGCCAAGAAGCGGGAGGGCCAGATACGCAGTATTTT.

The CDR3 DNA sequence: TGCAGTGGGATGATGGGGCTCGGCGAAAAACTGTTTTTT. This translates into CSGMMGLGEKLFF. The J gene is TRBJ1-4, the V gene TRBV20-1; the D gene is possibly TRBD1 (5 bases). The germline gives CDR1 DFQATT, CDR2 SNEGSKA (reference sequence). The ends were cut back, 7 bases at V and 8 bases at J, with 17 bases in the middle. The CDR3 has 13 residues.

This sequence joins TRBV6-2 or TRBV6-3 and TRBJ2-1, with unresolved D. Deletions cut 0 bases from V and 12 bases from J, with 6 bases between. The CDR3 has 11 amino acids. Germline CDR1 and CDR2: MNHEY and SVGEGT. The CDR3 DNA is TGTGCCAGCAGTTACTCGGCAGTGCAGTTCTTC. This sequence encodes CASSYSAVQFF.

The rearrangement joins TRBV28 to TRBJ1-5, with TRBD1 matching 12 bases. This CDR3 region has 17 residues. V gave up 7 bases and J gave up 5 bases; unmatched junction bases: 12. The germline CDR1 and CDR2 sequences are MDHEN and SYDVKM. This CDR3 is CASTSGTGGFGDQPQHF. The CDR3 DNA sequence: TGTGCCAGCACCTCCGGGACAGGGGGCTTTGGGGATCAGCCCCAGCATTTT.

This clonotype was counted many times. The chain employs TRBV12-3 or TRBV12-4 and TRBJ2-1; a possible D gene is TRBD2 (5 bases). V dropped 3 bases and J dropped 6 bases, with 15 bases sitting between them. The CDR3 spans 15 residues. CDR3 sequence reads: CASSFVPLDPNEQFF. DNA of the CDR3: TGTGCCAGCAGTTTTGTCCCACTAGACCCCAATGAGCAGTTCTTC.

V gene TRBV5-1 combines with J gene TRBJ2-7; 9 positions match TRBD1. Germline values: CDR1 SGHRS, CDR2 YFSETQ. The CDR3 spans 15 residues. The V and J ends lost 4 bases and 3 bases, in that order; junction bases with no gene match: 8. Written as DNA, the CDR3 is TGCGCCAGCAGCCTCCGAGGGACAGGGATCTACGAGCAGTACTTC. It specifies CASSLRGTGIYEQYF.

The rearrangement joins TRBV9 to TRBJ2-3, with 9 bases identical to TRBD2. Germline lookup yields CDR1 SGDLS and CDR2 YYNGEE. V lost 3 bases and J lost 7; bases outside the gene matches: 21. The CDR3 has 19 amino acids. CDR3 bases: TGTGCCAGCAGCGCGAGCGGTCAAGTTTTAGCGGGAGAGTTGAATACGCAGTATTTT. This gives the protein CASSASGQVLAGELNTQYF.